This T cell receptor beta chain was observed in a study of cytotoxic CD8 clonotypes in ibrutinib-treated CLL. Study-wide context: By median roughly 68 months, 12 had progressed and around 14 stayed remitted; responses had been 2 complete and some 24 partial.

Trimming took 6 bases from V and 4 from J, leaving 9 bases between them. This CDR3 comprises 12 residues. Germline V gives CDR1 MNHNY, CDR2 SVGAGI (reference sequence). This clone was detected only once. Assay used: immunoSEQ multiplex PCR; TCRdb lists only in-frame clones, some missing. In the table there are around 310,000 clones, 80% of which are singletons. The source is a human donor with chronic lymphocytic leukemia. The rearrangement uses TRBV6-6 and TRBJ1-2; no clear D. The source material was PBMCs, sampled before ibrutinib treatment. CDR3 nucleotides: TGTGCCAGCAGCACCGACACCTATGGCTACACCTTC. It is translated as CASSTDTYGYTF.